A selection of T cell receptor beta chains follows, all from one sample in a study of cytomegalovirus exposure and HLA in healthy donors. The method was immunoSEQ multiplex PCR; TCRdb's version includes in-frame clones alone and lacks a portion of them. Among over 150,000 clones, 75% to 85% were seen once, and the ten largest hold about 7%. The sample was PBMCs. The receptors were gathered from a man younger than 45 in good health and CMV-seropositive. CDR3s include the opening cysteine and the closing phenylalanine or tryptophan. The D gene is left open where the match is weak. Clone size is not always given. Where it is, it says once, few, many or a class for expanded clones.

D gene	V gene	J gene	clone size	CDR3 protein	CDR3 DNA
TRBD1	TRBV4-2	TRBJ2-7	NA	CASSQDPGQGAYEQYF	TGTGCCAGCAGCCAAGATCCCGGACAGGGTGCCTACGAGCAGTACTTC
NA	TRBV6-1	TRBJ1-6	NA	CASGVQAYNSPLHF	TGTGCCAGCGGCGTACAGGCTTATAATTCACCCCTCCACTTT
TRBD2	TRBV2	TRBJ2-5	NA	CASSEGLAGGMSETQYF	TGTGCCAGCAGCGAAGGACTAGCGGGAGGGATGTCGGAGACCCAGTACTTC
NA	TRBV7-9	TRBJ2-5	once	CASSDVGTVQETQYF	TGTGCCAGCAGCGACGTTGGAACAGTACAAGAGACCCAGTACTTC
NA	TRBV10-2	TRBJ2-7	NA	CASMGQSSYEQYF	TGCGCCAGCATGGGCCAGAGCTCCTACGAGCAGTACTTC
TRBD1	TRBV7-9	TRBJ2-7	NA	CASSQRTGSPYEQYF	TGTGCCAGCAGCCAAAGGACAGGAAGTCCCTACGAGCAGTACTTC
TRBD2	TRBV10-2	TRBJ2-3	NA	CASSESIAGGPDTQYF	TGCGCCAGCAGTGAGTCGATTGCGGGGGGGCCCGATACGCAGTATTTT
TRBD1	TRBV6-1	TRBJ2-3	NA	CASSDWTGGADTQYF	TGTGCCAGCAGTGACTGGACAGGGGGCGCAGATACGCAGTATTTT
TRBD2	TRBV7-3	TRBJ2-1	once	CASSLMRASGSGEQFF	TGTGCCAGCAGCTTAATGAGGGCGAGCGGGAGTGGCGAGCAGTTCTTC
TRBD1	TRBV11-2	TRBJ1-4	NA	CASSLRQGWTRLFF	TGTGCCAGCAGCCTAAGACAGGGCTGGACTCGGCTGTTTTTT
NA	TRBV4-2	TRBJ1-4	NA	CASSREQGTTNEKLFF	TGTGCCAGCAGCCGCGAACAGGGCACAACTAATGAAAAACTGTTTTTT
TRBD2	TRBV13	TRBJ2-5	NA	CASSLLAGGRETQYF	TGTGCCAGCAGCTTACTAGCGGGGGGTCGAGAGACCCAGTACTTC
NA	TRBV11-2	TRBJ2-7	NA	CASSLLYEQYF	TGTGCCAGCAGCCTTCTCTACGAGCAGTACTTC
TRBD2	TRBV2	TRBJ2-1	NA	CDARPGLVFLSSYNEQFF	TGTGACGCTCGCCCGGGACTAGTGTTCCTGAGCTCCTACAATGAGCAGTTCTTC